This T cell receptor (beta chain) was recovered during a study of identical twins. TCRdb used MiXCR to reprocess the 5' RACE reads, holding one entry per CDR3 protein. This sample has approximately 220,000 distinct CDR3 sequences, with roughly a tenth found just once. V was shortened by 0 bases and J by 0 bases, with 3 bases between the two germline ends. CDR3 length: 15 residues. Germline V gene lookup returns CDR1 MNHEY and CDR2 SVGAGI. This clonotype was obtained from a woman under 30 in good health. The chain combines TRBV6-5 with TRBJ2-6; D is unclear. The sample taken for sequencing was memory (CD45RO+) T cells sorted from blood. The CDR3 coding sequence is TGTGCCAGCAGTTACTCGTACTCTGGGGCCAACGTCCTGACTTTC. It translates to CASSYSYSGANVLTF.